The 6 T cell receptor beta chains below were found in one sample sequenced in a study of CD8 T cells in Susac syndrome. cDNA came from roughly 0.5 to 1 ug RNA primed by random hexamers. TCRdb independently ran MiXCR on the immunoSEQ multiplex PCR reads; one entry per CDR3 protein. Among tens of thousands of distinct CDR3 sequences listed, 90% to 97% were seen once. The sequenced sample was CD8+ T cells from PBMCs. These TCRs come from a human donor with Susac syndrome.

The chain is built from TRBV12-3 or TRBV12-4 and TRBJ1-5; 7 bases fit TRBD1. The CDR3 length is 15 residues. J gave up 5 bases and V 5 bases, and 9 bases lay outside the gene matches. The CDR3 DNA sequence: TGTGCCAGCAGTCCCGGGACAGATCCCTATCAGCCCCAGCATTTT. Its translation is CASSPGTDPYQPQHF.

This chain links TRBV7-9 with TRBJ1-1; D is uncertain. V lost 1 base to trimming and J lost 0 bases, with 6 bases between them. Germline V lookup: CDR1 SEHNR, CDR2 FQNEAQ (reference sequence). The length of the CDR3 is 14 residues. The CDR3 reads CASSLDGVNTEAFF. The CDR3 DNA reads TGTGCCAGCAGCTTAGACGGGGTGAACACTGAAGCTTTCTTT.

In nucleotides, the CDR3 is TGTGCCAGCAGTTTCCTACCTCGGGAGCGCAATGAGCAGTTCTTC. It yields the protein CASSFLPRERNEQFF. The gene calls are TRBV28 and TRBJ2-1; D may be TRBD2 (6 bases). CDR1 is MDHEN and CDR2 is SYDVKM in the germline V gene. V lost 3 bases and J lost 6, with 15 bases in between. This CDR3 is built from 15 residues.

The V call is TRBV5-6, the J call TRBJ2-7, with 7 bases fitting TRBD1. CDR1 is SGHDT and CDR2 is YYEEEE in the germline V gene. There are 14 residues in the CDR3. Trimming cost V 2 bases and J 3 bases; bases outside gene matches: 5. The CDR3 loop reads CASSLRQGFYEQYF. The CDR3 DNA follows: TGTGCCAGCAGCTTAAGACAGGGCTTCTACGAGCAGTACTTC.

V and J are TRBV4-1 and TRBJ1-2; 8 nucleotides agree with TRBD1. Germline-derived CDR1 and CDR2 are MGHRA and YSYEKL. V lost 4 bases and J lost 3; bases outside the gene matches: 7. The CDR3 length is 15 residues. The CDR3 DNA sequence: TGCGCCAGCAGCCCTCAAGGACAGGGAGACTATGGCTACACCTTC. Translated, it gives CASSPQGQGDYGYTF.

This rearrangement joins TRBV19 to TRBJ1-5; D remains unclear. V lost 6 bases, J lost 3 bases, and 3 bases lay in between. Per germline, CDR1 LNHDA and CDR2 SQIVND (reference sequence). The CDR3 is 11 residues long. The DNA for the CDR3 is TGTGCCAGTAGCGACAATCAGCCCCAGCATTTT. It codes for CASSDNQPQHF.